This TCR beta chain was found in a study of human T cells and chemical hapten exposure. Study in general: Upper-back patch tests with 0.01% DPC were read at 6 days.

Individual cDNA molecules (in the library) carried attached unique molecular identifiers. A single record per CDR3 protein comes from TCRdb applying MiXCR to the RACE reads. The profile covers 90,000 to 140,000 distinct CDR3 sequences, with under 35% appearing a single time and 2.5% to 3.5% taken by the ten largest. Study-level points and caveats: Those TCRs sitting above 1 in 1000 frequency stayed the same with DPC sensitization. Controls formed significantly fewer large CDR3 similarity clusters than expanded TCRs did.

A remark on this clonotype: Its antigen is currently unknown.

The time point here: patch test 3, about 24 weeks after DPC sensitization. Stated treatment: therapeutic diphenylcyclopropenone sensitization with weekly scalp DPC. The clonotype comes from a man between 35 and 55 years old with alopecia areata. Some clones in this sample may be carry-over from other donors' samples. This sample comprised whole blood, obtained in connection with sensitization to the hapten diphenylcyclopropenone (DPC).

As DNA, the CDR3 is TGTGCCAGCAGTTCCCGGGACGGAACTAATGAAAAACTGTTTTTT. Translating it yields CASSSRDGTNEKLFF. The rearrangement uses TRBV28 and TRBJ1-4, with D possibly matching TRBD1 (5 bases). The CDR3 loop spans 15 amino acids. The V and J ends lost 4 bases and 1 base respectively, with 10 bases between them. Germline CDR1 and CDR2: MDHEN and SYDVKM.